The clone carrying this TCR beta chain has more than one count but fewer than ten. What it binds is not known. The data were taken from a study of human T cells and chemical hapten exposure. Study overall: How much TCR each sample yielded varied, mostly because pooled library volumes differed slightly.

Time point defined: healthy volunteer bleed at 2 weeks. The authors' total RNA extraction used unfractionated whole blood. Findings and limits, study-wide: TCRs above 1 in 1000 frequency stayed constant with DPC sensitization.

As the library was built, unique molecular identifiers were attached to individual cDNA molecules. A single record per CDR3 protein comes from TCRdb applying MiXCR to the RACE reads. Counted here are 85,000 to 95,000 distinct CDR3 sequences, 8.5% to 9% occurring once; the ten biggest clones make up 2.9%. The sequencing input was whole blood. The TCR was taken from a female donor in good health. Some clones in this sample may be carry-over from other donors' samples.

CDR3 sequence (DNA): TGTGCCACCAGCGGAGGTCATTGGGGAAAAAACATTCAGTACTTC. As protein: CATSGGHWGKNIQYF. The rearrangement uses TRBV15 and TRBJ2-4, with a possible D match to TRBD2 (5 bases). The V gene's germline CDR1 is LNHNV and CDR2 YYDKDF (reference sequence). This CDR3 spans 15 amino acids. Trimming left V 5 bases short and J 4 bases short, with 15 bases between. Looking up the rest from reference TRBV15 and TRBJ2-4 gives the full variable domain: DAMVIQNPRYQVTQFGKPVTLSCSQTLNHNVMYWYQQKSSQAPKLLFHYYDKDFNNEADTPDNFQSRRPNTSFCFLDIRSPGLGDTAMYLCATSGGHWGKNIQYFGAGTRLSVL.